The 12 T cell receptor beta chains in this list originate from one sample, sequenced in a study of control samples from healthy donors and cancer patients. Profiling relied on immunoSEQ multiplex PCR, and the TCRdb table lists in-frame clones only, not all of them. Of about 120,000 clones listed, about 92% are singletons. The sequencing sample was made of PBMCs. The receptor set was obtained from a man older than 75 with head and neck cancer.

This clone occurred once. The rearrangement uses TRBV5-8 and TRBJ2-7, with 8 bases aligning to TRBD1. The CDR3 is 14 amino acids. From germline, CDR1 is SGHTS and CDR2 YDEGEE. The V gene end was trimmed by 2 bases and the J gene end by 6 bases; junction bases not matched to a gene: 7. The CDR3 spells CASSFQGAVGEQYF. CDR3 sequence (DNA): TGTGCCAGCAGCTTTCAGGGGGCGGTAGGCGAGCAGTACTTC.

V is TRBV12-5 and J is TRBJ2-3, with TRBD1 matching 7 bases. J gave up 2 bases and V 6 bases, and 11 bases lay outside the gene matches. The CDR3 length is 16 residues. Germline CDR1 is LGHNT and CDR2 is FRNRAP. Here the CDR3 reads CASGSGTELTTDTQYF. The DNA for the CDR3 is TGTGCTAGTGGATCCGGGACAGAACTAACCACAGATACGCAGTATTTT.

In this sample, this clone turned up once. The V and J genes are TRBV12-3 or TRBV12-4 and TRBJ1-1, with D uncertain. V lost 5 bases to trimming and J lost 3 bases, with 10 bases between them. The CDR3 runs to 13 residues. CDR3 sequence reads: CASSNNRDTEAFF. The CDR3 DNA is TGTGCCAGCAGTAACAACAGAGACACTGAAGCTTTCTTT.

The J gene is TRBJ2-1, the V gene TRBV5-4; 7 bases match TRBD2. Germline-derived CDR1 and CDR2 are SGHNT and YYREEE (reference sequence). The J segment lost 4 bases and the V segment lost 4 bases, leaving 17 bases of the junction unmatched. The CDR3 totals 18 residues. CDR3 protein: CASSLVGLGLADYNEQFF. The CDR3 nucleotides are TGTGCCAGCAGCCTTGTGGGTCTAGGGCTAGCGGATTACAATGAGCAGTTCTTC.

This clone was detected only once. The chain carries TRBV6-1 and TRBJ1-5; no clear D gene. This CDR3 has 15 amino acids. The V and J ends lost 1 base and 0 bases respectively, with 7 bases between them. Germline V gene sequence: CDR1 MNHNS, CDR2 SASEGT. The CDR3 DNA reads TGTGCCAGCAGTGAAGAGGCTAATAGCAATCAGCCCCAGCATTTT. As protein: CASSEEANSNQPQHF.

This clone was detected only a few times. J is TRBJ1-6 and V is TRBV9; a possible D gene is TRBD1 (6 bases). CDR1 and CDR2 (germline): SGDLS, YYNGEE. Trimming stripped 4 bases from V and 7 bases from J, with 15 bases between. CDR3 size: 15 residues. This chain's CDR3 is CASSPPGQRNSPLHF. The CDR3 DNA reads TGTGCCAGCAGCCCGCCCGGACAGAGAAATTCACCCCTCCACTTT.

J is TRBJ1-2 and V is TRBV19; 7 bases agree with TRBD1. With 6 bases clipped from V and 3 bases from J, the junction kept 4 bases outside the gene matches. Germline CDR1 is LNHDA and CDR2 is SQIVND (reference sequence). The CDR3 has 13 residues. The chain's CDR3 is CASSGTVYYGYTF. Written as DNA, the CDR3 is TGTGCCAGTAGCGGGACAGTGTACTATGGCTACACCTTC. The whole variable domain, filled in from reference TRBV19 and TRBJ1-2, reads DGGITQSPKYLFRKEGQNVTLSCEQNLNHDAMYWYRQDPGQGLRLIYYSQIVNDFQKGDIAEGYSVSREKKESFPLTVTSAQKNPTAFYLCASSGTVYYGYTFGSGTRLTVV.

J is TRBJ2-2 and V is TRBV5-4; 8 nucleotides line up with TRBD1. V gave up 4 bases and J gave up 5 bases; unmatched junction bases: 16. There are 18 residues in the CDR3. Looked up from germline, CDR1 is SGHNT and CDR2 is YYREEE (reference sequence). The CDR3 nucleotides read TGTGCCAGCAGCAATCCCGGACAGGGTGGGGTAGGAACCGGGGAGCTGTTTTTT. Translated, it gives CASSNPGQGGVGTGELFF.

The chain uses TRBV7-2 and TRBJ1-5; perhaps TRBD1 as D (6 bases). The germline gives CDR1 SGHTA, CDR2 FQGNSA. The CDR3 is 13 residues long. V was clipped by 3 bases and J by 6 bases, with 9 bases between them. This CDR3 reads CASSFRGGQPQHF. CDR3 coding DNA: TGTGCCAGCAGCTTCAGAGGGGGTCAGCCCCAGCATTTT.

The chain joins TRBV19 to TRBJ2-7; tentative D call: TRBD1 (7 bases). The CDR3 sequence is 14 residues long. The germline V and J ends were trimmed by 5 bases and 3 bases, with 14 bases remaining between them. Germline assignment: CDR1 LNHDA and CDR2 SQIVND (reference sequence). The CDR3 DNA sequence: TGTGCCAGTAGTGCGGGACAGCTAAACTACGAGCAGTACTTC. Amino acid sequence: CASSAGQLNYEQYF.

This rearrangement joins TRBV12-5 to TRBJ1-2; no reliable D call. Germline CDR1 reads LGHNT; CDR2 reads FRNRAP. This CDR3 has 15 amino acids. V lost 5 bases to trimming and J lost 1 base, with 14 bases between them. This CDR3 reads CASGLPRQINYGYTF. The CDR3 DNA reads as TGTGCTAGTGGTCTCCCTCGGCAAATTAACTATGGCTACACCTTC.

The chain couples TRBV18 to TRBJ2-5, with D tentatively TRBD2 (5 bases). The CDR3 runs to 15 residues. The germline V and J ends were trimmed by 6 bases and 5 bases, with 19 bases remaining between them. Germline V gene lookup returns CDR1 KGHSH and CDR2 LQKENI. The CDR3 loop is CASSSPASPQETQYF. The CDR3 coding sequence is TGTGCCAGCTCCTCACCGGCTAGCCCGCAGGAGACCCAGTACTTC.